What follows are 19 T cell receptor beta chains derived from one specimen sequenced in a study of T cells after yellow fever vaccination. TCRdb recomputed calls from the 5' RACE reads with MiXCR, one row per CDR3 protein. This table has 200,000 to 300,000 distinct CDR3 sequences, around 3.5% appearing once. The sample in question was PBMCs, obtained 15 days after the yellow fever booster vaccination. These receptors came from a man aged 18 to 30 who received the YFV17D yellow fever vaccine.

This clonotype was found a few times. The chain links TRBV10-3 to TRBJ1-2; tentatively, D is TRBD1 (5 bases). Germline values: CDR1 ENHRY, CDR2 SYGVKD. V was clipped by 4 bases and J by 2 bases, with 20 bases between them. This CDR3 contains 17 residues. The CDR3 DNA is TGTGCCATCAGTGGGGCAGGGCCCTTGCCACTCAACTATGGCTACACCTTC. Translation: CAISGAGPLPLNYGYTF.

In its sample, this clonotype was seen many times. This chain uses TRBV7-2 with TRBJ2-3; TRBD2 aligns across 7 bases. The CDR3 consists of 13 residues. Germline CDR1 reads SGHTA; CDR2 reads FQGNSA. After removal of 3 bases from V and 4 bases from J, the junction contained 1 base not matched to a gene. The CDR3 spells CASSLAGADTQYF. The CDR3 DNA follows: TGTGCCAGCAGCTTGGCGGGGGCAGATACGCAGTATTTT.

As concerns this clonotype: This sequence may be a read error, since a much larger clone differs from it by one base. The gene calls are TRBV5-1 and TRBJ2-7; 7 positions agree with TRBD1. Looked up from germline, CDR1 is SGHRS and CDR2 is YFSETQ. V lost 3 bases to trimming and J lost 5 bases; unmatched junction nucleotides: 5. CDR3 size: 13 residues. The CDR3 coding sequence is TGCGCCAGCAGCTCGTGGCAGGGGGACGAGCAGTACTTC. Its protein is CASSSWQGDEQYF.

The CDR3 DNA reads TGTGCCAGCAGCCCGGTCGGGGGGGCAGATACGCAGTATTTT. Translated: CASSPVGGADTQYF. J is TRBJ2-3 and V is TRBV7-3, with 8 bases lining up with TRBD2. V gave up 5 bases and J gave up 4 bases; unmatched junction bases: 5. In germline, CDR1 is SGHTA, CDR2 FQGTGA. CDR3 length equals 14 residues.

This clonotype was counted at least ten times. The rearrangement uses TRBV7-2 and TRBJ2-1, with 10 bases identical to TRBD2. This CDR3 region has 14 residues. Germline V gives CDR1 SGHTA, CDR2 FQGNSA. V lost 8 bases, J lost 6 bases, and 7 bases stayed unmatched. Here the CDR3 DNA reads TGTGCCAGCGGGCTAGCGGGGGCCTTCAATGAGCAGTTCTTC. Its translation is CASGLAGAFNEQFF.

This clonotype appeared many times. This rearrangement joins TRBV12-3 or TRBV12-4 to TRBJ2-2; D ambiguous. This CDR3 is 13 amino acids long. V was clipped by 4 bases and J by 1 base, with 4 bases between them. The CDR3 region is CASSSRNTGELFF. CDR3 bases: TGTGCCAGCAGTTCCAGGAACACCGGGGAGCTGTTTTTT.

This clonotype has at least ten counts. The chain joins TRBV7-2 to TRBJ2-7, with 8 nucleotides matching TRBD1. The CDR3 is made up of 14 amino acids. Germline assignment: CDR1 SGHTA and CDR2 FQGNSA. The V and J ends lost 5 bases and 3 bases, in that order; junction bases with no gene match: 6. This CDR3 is CASSQDRAYYEQYF. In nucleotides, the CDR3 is TGTGCCAGCAGCCAGGACAGGGCTTACTACGAGCAGTACTTC.

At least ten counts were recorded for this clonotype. The CDR3 DNA is TGTGCTAGTGGTTTGGTACGACAGATAAACTATGGCTACACCTTC. Its translation is CASGLVRQINYGYTF. V gene TRBV12-5 combines with J gene TRBJ1-2, with D possibly being TRBD1 (5 bases). Germline loops: CDR1 LGHNT, CDR2 FRNRAP. The germline V and J ends were trimmed by 0 bases and 2 bases, with 10 bases remaining between them. The CDR3 covers 15 residues.

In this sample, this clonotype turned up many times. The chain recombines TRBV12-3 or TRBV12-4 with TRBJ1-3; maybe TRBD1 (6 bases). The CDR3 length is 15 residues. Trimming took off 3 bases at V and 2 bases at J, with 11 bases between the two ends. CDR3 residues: CASSLGGPPGNTIYF. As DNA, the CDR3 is TGTGCCAGCAGTTTGGGGGGCCCTCCTGGAAACACCATATATTTT.

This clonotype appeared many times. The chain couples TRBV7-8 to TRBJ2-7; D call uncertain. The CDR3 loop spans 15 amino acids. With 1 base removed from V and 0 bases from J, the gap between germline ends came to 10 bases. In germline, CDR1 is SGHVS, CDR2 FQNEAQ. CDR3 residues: CASSLGLFRSYEQYV. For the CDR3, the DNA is TGTGCCAGCAGCTTAGGACTTTTTCGCTCCTACGAGCAGTACGTC.

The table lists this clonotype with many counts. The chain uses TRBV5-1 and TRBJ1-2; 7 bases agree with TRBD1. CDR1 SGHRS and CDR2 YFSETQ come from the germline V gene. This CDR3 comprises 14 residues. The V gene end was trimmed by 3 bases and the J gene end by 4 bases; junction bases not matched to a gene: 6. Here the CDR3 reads CASSSGQLFYGYTF. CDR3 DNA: TGCGCCAGCAGCTCGGGACAGCTCTTCTATGGCTACACCTTC. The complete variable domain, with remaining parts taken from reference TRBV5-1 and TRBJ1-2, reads KAGVTQTPRYLIKTRGQQVTLSCSPISGHRSVSWYQQTPGQGLQFLFEYFSETQRNKGNFPGRFSGRQFSNSRSEMNVSTLELGDSALYLCASSSGQLFYGYTFGSGTRLTVV.

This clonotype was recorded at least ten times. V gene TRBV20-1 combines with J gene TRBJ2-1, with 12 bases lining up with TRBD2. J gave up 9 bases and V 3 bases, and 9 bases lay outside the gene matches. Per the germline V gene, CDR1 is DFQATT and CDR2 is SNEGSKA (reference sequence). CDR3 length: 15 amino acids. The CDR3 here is CSASLASGGAAEQFF. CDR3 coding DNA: TGCAGTGCTAGTCTGGCTAGCGGGGGGGCCGCTGAGCAGTTCTTC.

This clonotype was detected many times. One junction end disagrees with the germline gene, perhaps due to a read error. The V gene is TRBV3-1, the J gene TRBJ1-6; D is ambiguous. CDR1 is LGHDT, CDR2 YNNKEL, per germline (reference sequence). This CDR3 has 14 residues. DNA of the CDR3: TGTGCCAGCAGCCTTACATCCTCTAATTCACCCCTCCACTTT. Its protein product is CASSLTSSNSPLHF. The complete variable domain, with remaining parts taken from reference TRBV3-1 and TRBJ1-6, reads DTAVSQTPKYLVTQMGNDKSIKCEQNLGHDTMYWYKQDSKKFLKIMFSYNNKELIINETVPNRFSPKSPDKAHLNLHINSLELGDSAVYFCASSLTSSNSPLHFGNGTRLTVT.

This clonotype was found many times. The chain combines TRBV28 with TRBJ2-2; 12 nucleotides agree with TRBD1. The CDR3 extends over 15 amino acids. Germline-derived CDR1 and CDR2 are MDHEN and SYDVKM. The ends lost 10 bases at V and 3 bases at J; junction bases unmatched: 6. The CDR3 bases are TGTGCCACCGAAGGGACAGGGGGCCACACCGGGGAGCTGTTTTTT. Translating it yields CATEGTGGHTGELFF. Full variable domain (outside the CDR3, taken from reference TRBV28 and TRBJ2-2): DVKVTQSSRYLVKRTGEKVFLECVQDMDHENMFWYRQDPGLGLRLIYFSYDVKMKEKGDIPEGYSVSREKKERFSLILESASTNQTSMYLCATEGTGGHTGELFFGEGSRLTVL.

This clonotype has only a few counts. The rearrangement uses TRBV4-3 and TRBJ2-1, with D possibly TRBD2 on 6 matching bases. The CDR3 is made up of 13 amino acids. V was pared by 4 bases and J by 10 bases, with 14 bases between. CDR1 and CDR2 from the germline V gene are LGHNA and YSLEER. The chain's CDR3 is CASSLGLQGEQFF. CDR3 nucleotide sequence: TGCGCCAGCAGCCTGGGACTCCAAGGAGAGCAGTTCTTC.

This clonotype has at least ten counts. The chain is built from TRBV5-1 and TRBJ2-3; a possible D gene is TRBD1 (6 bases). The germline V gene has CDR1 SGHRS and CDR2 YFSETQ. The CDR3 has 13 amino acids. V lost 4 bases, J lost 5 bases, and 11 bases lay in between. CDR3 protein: CASSPVGGDTQYF. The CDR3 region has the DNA TGCGCCAGCAGCCCGGTAGGGGGAGATACGCAGTATTTT.

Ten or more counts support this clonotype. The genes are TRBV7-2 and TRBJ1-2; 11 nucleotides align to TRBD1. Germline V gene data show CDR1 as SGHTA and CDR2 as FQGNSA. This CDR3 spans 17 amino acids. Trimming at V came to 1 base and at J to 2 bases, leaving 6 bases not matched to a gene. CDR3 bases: TGTGCCAGCAGCTTAGACGGACAGGGGGCGATGAACTATGGCTACACCTTC. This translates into CASSLDGQGAMNYGYTF.

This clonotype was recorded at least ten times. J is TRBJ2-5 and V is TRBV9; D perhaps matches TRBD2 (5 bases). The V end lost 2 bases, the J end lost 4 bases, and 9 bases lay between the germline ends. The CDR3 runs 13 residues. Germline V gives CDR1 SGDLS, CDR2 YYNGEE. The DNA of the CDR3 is TGTGCCAGCAGCGTTAGCGTTGCAGAGACCCAGTACTTC. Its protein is CASSVSVAETQYF.

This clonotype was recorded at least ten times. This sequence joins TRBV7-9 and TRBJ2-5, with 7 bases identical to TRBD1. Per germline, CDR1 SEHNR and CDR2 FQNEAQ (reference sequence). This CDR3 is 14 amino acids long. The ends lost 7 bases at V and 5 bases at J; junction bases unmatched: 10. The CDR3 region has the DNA TGTGCCAGCAATCCGACAGGGACGGGCGAGACCCAGTACTTC. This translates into CASNPTGTGETQYF.